Shown below are 29 T cell receptor beta chains from a single sample sequenced in a study of cytomegalovirus exposure and HLA in healthy donors. Generated by immunoSEQ multiplex PCR, the TCRdb table keeps only in-frame clones and is missing some. This table holds 200,000 to 300,000 clones, 90% found once. The sequencing input was PBMCs. These receptors all stem from a woman aged 30 to 39 in good health and CMV-seronegative.

The V gene is TRBV27, the J gene TRBJ2-1; D is possibly TRBD2 (6 bases). This CDR3 has 14 residues. Germline V lookup: CDR1 MNHEY, CDR2 SMNVEV (reference sequence). V lost 4 bases to trimming and J lost 7 bases, with 14 bases between them. The CDR3 bases are TGTGCCAGCAGTTCCGAGACTAGTCAAAATGAGCAGTTCTTC. Amino acids: CASSSETSQNEQFF.

The chain has TRBV7-9 and TRBJ1-2, with no clear D. V lost 5 bases and J 4 bases, leaving 8 bases between the germline ends. The CDR3 runs 12 residues. The germline gives CDR1 SEHNR, CDR2 FQNEAQ (reference sequence). CDR3 protein: CASSMDPYGYTF. In DNA, the CDR3 is TGTGCCAGCAGCATGGACCCCTATGGCTACACCTTC.

The rearrangement links TRBV2 to TRBJ2-7, with D maybe TRBD1 (5 bases). CDR1 and CDR2 from the germline V gene are SNHLY and FYNNEI. V was shortened by 1 base and J by 6 bases, with 13 bases between the two germline ends. The CDR3 covers 14 residues. The CDR3 spells CASSEVRGFGEQYF. CDR3 DNA sequence: TGTGCCAGCAGTGAAGTTAGGGGTTTCGGCGAGCAGTACTTC.

A remark on this clone: Other DNA sequences in the same sample also yield this CDR3. Here the CDR3 reads CASSFQGLNTEAFF. The CDR3, as DNA: TGTGCCAGCAGTTTTCAGGGGCTGAACACTGAAGCTTTCTTT. The J gene is TRBJ1-1, the V gene TRBV27; D is possibly TRBD1 (6 bases). The CDR3 has 14 amino acids. The germline V gene has CDR1 MNHEY and CDR2 SMNVEV (reference sequence). Trimming stripped 3 bases from V and 0 bases from J, with 8 bases between.

The chain couples TRBV2 to TRBJ2-2, with 9 positions matching TRBD1. This CDR3 has 15 amino acids. Per germline, CDR1 SNHLY and CDR2 FYNNEI. V lost 5 bases to trimming and J lost 0 bases; unmatched junction nucleotides: 1. CDR3 in DNA: TGTGCCAGCAGTCGACAGGGGGCGAACACCGGGGAGCTGTTTTTT. Translating gives CASSRQGANTGELFF. The entire variable domain, with the rest obtained from reference TRBV2 and TRBJ2-2, is as follows: EPEVTQTPSHQVTQMGQEVILRCVPISNHLYFYWYRQILGQKVEFLVSFYNNEISEKSEIFDDQFSVERPDGSNFTLKIRSTKLEDSAMYFCASSRQGANTGELFFGEGSRLTVL.

This chain joins TRBV18 and TRBJ2-3; the D is unclear. Germline V gene lookup returns CDR1 KGHSH and CDR2 LQKENI. This CDR3 has 15 amino acids. Trimming took 0 bases from V and 0 from J, leaving 7 bases between them. The CDR3 loop reads CASSPPAASTDTQYF. CDR3 bases: TGTGCCAGCTCACCACCGGCTGCGAGCACAGATACGCAGTATTTT. Drawing the rest from reference TRBV18 and TRBJ2-3, the complete variable domain is NAGVMQNPRHLVRRRGQEARLRCSPMKGHSHVYWYRQLPEEGLKFMVYLQKENIIDESGMPKERFSAEFPKEGPSILRIQQVVRGDSAAYFCASSPPAASTDTQYFGPGTRLTVL.

The chain joins TRBV6-6 to TRBJ1-2; unclear D gene. V gave up 10 bases and J gave up 4 bases, with 19 bases separating them. The CDR3 consists of 14 residues. Germline lookup yields CDR1 MNHNY and CDR2 SVGAGI (reference sequence). For the CDR3, the DNA is TGTGCCACCACGGACCCGACTACCCTCTATGGCTACACCTTC. This gives the protein CATTDPTTLYGYTF.

The chain has TRBV7-3 and TRBJ2-7; 7 bases fit TRBD1. There are 16 residues in the CDR3. The germline V gene encodes CDR1 SGHTA and CDR2 FQGTGA. V lost 1 base, J lost 3 bases, and 9 bases stayed unmatched. CDR3 sequence reads: CASSLRGDTGDYEQYF. In DNA, the CDR3 is TGTGCCAGCAGCTTAAGAGGGGACACAGGGGACTACGAGCAGTACTTC.

V and J are TRBV28 and TRBJ2-7; 8 bases line up with TRBD1. V was pared by 10 bases and J by 4 bases, with 15 bases of the junction left unmatched. The CDR3 totals 15 residues. Germline assignment: CDR1 MDHEN and CDR2 SYDVKM. The CDR3 DNA reads as TGTGCCAAACCGTCACGCCCCCAGGGGGCTTACGAGCAGTACTTC. Translated: CAKPSRPQGAYEQYF.

The rearrangement links TRBV29-1 to TRBJ2-3, with 12 positions matching TRBD1. CDR1 is SQVTM, CDR2 ANQGSEA, per germline. The junction had 7 bases not matched to a gene; V was cut back by 6 bases and J by 6 bases. The CDR3 loop spans 14 amino acids. The chain's CDR3 is CSVAGTGGRDTQYF. In DNA form, the CDR3 reads TGCAGCGTAGCCGGGACAGGGGGCAGGGATACGCAGTATTTT.

This chain connects TRBV5-1 to TRBJ2-5, with 8 nucleotides matching TRBD1. V dropped 3 bases and J dropped 4; count of bases not matched to a gene: 11. CDR1 SGHRS and CDR2 YFSETQ come from the germline V gene. The CDR3 consists of 16 residues. The CDR3 protein is CASSSPRTGTGETQYF. The CDR3 bases are TGCGCCAGCAGCTCCCCCCGGACAGGGACGGGAGAGACCCAGTACTTC.

This clone was seen only a few times. This rearrangement joins TRBV29-1 to TRBJ1-1, with unresolved D. CDR3 length: 11 amino acids. Germline CDR1 SQVTM, CDR2 ANQGSEA. V was clipped by 8 bases and J by 4 bases, with 11 bases between them. CDR3 sequence: CSTVDGTEAFF. The DNA for the CDR3 is TGCAGCACCGTAGATGGCACTGAAGCTTTCTTT.

The rearrangement joins TRBV28 to TRBJ2-7; tentative D call: TRBD1 (5 bases). The CDR3 covers 14 residues. Germline V CDR1 and CDR2: MDHEN, SYDVKM. The V end lost 1 base, the J end lost 2 bases, and 9 bases lay between the germline ends. DNA for the CDR3: TGTGCCAGCAGTTTATTGGGCAGGGCCTACGAGCAGTACTTC. It codes for CASSLLGRAYEQYF.

This rearrangement joins TRBV7-9 to TRBJ2-7, with a tentative D call TRBD2 (6 bases). The CDR3 length is 18 residues. Per germline, CDR1 SEHNR and CDR2 FQNEAQ (reference sequence). Trimming removed 4 bases at V and 5 bases at J, with 27 bases between. CDR3 bases: TGTGCCAGCAGCTCCACTCGGGAGACGTCCAGGGCCCACCACGAGCAGTACTTC. This translates into CASSSTRETSRAHHEQYF.

The chain joins TRBV6-1 to TRBJ2-2; D remains ambiguous. The CDR3 loop spans 13 amino acids. Trimming left V 4 bases short and J 2 bases short, with 5 bases between. Germline-derived CDR1 and CDR2 are MNHNS and SASEGT. The CDR3 protein is CASSVTNTGELFF. DNA for the CDR3: TGTGCCAGCAGTGTCACTAACACCGGGGAGCTGTTTTTT.

J is TRBJ2-7 and V is TRBV9; 10 nucleotides line up with TRBD1. In germline, CDR1 is SGDLS, CDR2 YYNGEE. The CDR3 is 14 amino acids. Unmatched junction bases numbered 4, after V lost 0 bases and J lost 7 bases. The DNA of the CDR3 is TGTGCCAGCAGCGTAGGACAGGGGGCCAGAGAGCAGTACTTC. This codes for CASSVGQGAREQYF.

The J gene is TRBJ2-7, the V gene TRBV15, with 7 bases identical to TRBD1. V was clipped by 3 bases and J by 5 bases; unmatched bases: 10. The CDR3 is made up of 15 amino acids. Germline V gives CDR1 LNHNV, CDR2 YYDKDF (reference sequence). CDR3 region: CATSRLRQGINEQYF. The CDR3, as DNA: TGTGCCACCAGCAGGCTTCGACAGGGTATCAACGAGCAGTACTTC.

The chain combines TRBV10-2 with TRBJ2-5, with D hard to call. The length of the CDR3 is 15 residues. V lost 1 base, J lost 1 base, and 10 bases lay in between. The germline CDR1 and CDR2 sequences are WSHSY and SAAADI. The CDR3 DNA follows: TGCGCCAGCAGTGAGTTCCTAGGGTCCCAAGAGACCCAGTACTTC. It codes for CASSEFLGSQETQYF.

CDR3 bases: TGTGCCAGCAGCCAGGACAGGGGTCACAATGAGCAGTTCTTC. Amino acids: CASSQDRGHNEQFF. The chain couples TRBV6-4 to TRBJ2-1, with 9 bases fitting TRBD1. The CDR3 is made up of 14 amino acids. Germline V gene lookup returns CDR1 MRHNA and CDR2 SNTAGT. The junction had 5 bases not matched to a gene; V was cut back by 6 bases and J by 5 bases.

The chain couples TRBV10-3 to TRBJ1-5, with TRBD1 matching 12 bases. This CDR3 spans 13 amino acids. Per germline, CDR1 ENHRY and CDR2 SYGVKD. V lost 6 bases, J lost 7 bases, and 1 base stayed unmatched. The CDR3 loop is CAISGTGGQPQHF. The CDR3 DNA sequence: TGTGCCATCAGCGGGACAGGGGGCCAGCCCCAGCATTTT.

J is TRBJ2-3 and V is TRBV9, with 13 bases matching TRBD2. This CDR3 region has 16 residues. Per the germline V gene, CDR1 is SGDLS and CDR2 is YYNGEE. The V and J ends lost 4 bases and 1 base, in that order; junction bases with no gene match: 3. The CDR3 reads CASSLLAGGGTDTQYF. The CDR3 DNA is TGTGCCAGCAGCTTACTAGCGGGAGGGGGCACAGATACGCAGTATTTT.

The chain employs TRBV28 and TRBJ2-7; D is perhaps TRBD2 (6 bases). The CDR3 sequence is 13 residues long. V was pared by 3 bases and J by 4 bases, with 10 bases between. Germline V lookup: CDR1 MDHEN, CDR2 SYDVKM. The DNA of the CDR3 is TGTGCCAGCAGTTTTCAGGGAGGATACGAGCAGTACTTC. This translates into CASSFQGGYEQYF.

The chain recombines TRBV5-4 with TRBJ2-7, with TRBD2 identical over 7 bases. V shed 3 bases, J shed 0 bases, and the junction held 0 bases outside the gene matches. CDR1 is SGHNT and CDR2 is YYREEE in the germline V gene (reference sequence). This CDR3 region has 13 residues. CDR3 coding DNA: TGTGCCAGCAGCTGGGACTACTCCTACGAGCAGTACTTC. Translation: CASSWDYSYEQYF.

The chain employs TRBV6-1 and TRBJ1-2; TRBD1 agrees at 9 bases. V lost 6 bases to trimming and J lost 8 bases; unmatched junction nucleotides: 4. This CDR3 comprises 12 residues. CDR1 and CDR2 from the germline V gene are MNHNS and SASEGT. The CDR3 is CASRQGAGGYTF. CDR3 nucleotides: TGTGCCAGCAGACAGGGGGCGGGAGGCTACACCTTC.

In DNA, the CDR3 is TGTGCCAGCAGTTTAGGCTCTAGCTCCTACGAGCAGTACTTC. It translates to CASSLGSSSYEQYF. The V gene is TRBV28, the J gene TRBJ2-7; D unclear. CDR1 is MDHEN, CDR2 SYDVKM, per germline. The V gene lost 2 bases and the J gene lost 0 bases, with 8 bases spanning the gap. This CDR3 spans 14 amino acids.

The chain links TRBV4-1 to TRBJ2-3, with 7 bases identical to TRBD2. The V segment lost 2 bases and the J segment 7 bases; nucleotides outside the gene matches: 6. Germline-derived CDR1 and CDR2 are MGHRA and YSYEKL. CDR3 length: 14 amino acids. DNA for the CDR3: TGCGCCAGCAGCCAACCGACTAGCAGGTATACGCAGTATTTT. It codes for CASSQPTSRYTQYF.

J is TRBJ2-1 and V is TRBV29-1; D is perhaps TRBD1 (7 bases). Per the germline V gene, CDR1 is SQVTM and CDR2 is ANQGSEA. V was shortened by 4 bases and J by 8 bases, with 15 bases between the two germline ends. CDR3 size: 13 residues. CDR3 sequence: CSVVGGRGHEQFF. The DNA of the CDR3 is TGCAGCGTTGTGGGGGGAAGGGGGCATGAGCAGTTCTTC.

The chain has TRBV19 and TRBJ2-1, with 10 nucleotides matching TRBD2. The CDR3 extends over 15 amino acids. Germline V gene lookup returns CDR1 LNHDA and CDR2 SQIVND (reference sequence). J lost 3 bases, V lost 6 bases, and 5 bases had no gene match. The CDR3 coding sequence is TGTGCCAGTAGCCCTAGCGGGAGTGGCTACAATGAGCAGTTCTTC. Its protein product is CASSPSGSGYNEQFF.

The rearrangement joins TRBV19 to TRBJ2-7, with a weak D call TRBD2 (5 bases). The CDR3 is 13 residues long. V was pared by 3 bases and J by 0 bases, with 6 bases between. The germline CDR1 and CDR2 sequences are LNHDA and SQIVND (reference sequence). In nucleotides, the CDR3 is TGTGCCAGTAGTATGGGGAGCTCCTACGAGCAGTACTTC. Protein sequence: CASSMGSSYEQYF.